These 24 T cell receptor beta chains originate from one sample sequenced in a study of CD8+CD57+ T cells in acquired aplastic anemia. TCR beta VDJ and CDR3 profiling used genomic DNA as template. TCRdb redid the calling of the reads with MiXCR, one entry per CDR3 protein. The top ten clones hold 8.4% of a sample with some 140,000 distinct CDR3 sequences, 40% to 45% of them seen once. Specimen: sorted CD4+, CD8+, or CD8+CD57+ T cells (not recorded which) from PBMCs. Receptors originate from a human donor in good health, serving as a control.

In this sample, this clonotype turned up many times. V gene TRBV10-3 combines with J gene TRBJ1-3, with D uncertain. Trimming removed 4 bases at V and 0 bases at J, with 10 bases between. Germline V lookup: CDR1 ENHRY, CDR2 SYGVKD. The CDR3 is 15 residues long. The CDR3 sequence is CAISGPSLSGNTIYF. CDR3 DNA: TGTGCCATCAGTGGGCCATCTCTCTCTGGAAACACCATATATTTT.

Concerning this clonotype: This sequence may be a read error, since a much larger clone differs from it by one base. The chain has TRBV20-1 and TRBJ2-1; 12 nucleotides agree with TRBD2. CDR3 length: 16 amino acids. Germline values: CDR1 DFQATT, CDR2 SNEGSKA (reference sequence). The CDR3 loop is CSARATSGRSYIEQFF. The CDR3 DNA is TGCAGTGCTAGAGCTACTAGCGGGAGGTCCTACATTGAGCAGTTCTTC.

This clonotype was counted many times. This chain links TRBV2 with TRBJ2-3, with a possible D match to TRBD1 (5 bases). This CDR3 has 12 amino acids. Trimming pared 6 bases from V and 10 bases from J, leaving 14 bases between. Germline-derived CDR1 and CDR2 are SNHLY and FYNNEI. The CDR3 bases are TGTGCCAGCAGCGGCCCTGGACACGCGCAGTATTTT. It encodes CASSGPGHAQYF.

At least ten counts were recorded for this clonotype. The CDR3 reads CSASFGRYGYTF. The CDR3 DNA reads TGCAGTGCTAGCTTTGGCCGGTATGGCTACACCTTC. The chain is built from TRBV20-1 and TRBJ1-2, with D hard to call. The germline gives CDR1 DFQATT, CDR2 SNEGSKA (reference sequence). V lost 3 bases, J lost 5 bases, and 10 bases lay in between. This CDR3 comprises 12 residues.

V usage is TRBV10-3 and J usage is TRBJ2-7; 12 nucleotides line up with TRBD2. V gave up 0 bases and J gave up 5 bases; unmatched junction bases: 2. Germline values: CDR1 ENHRY, CDR2 SYGVKD. CDR3 length: 15 residues. CDR3 nucleotides: TGTGCCATCAGTGAGTCGACTAGCGGGAGCCACGAGCAGTACTTC. This gives the protein CAISESTSGSHEQYF.

This clonotype was seen only once. The chain carries TRBV14 and TRBJ2-5, with D tentatively TRBD1 or TRBD2 (5 bases each). CDR1 SGHDN and CDR2 FVKESK come from the germline V gene. The V end was cut by 5 bases, the J end by 2 bases, with 12 bases between. The CDR3 runs to 14 residues. This chain's CDR3 is CASSRGPLQETQYF. Here the CDR3 DNA reads TGTGCCAGCAGCAGGGGACCTTTACAAGAGACCCAGTACTTC.

This chain connects TRBV5-1 to TRBJ2-3; D is uncertain. The germline CDR1 and CDR2 sequences are SGHRS and YFSETQ. The ends were cut back, 3 bases at V and 6 bases at J, with 14 bases in the middle. The CDR3 covers 14 residues. CDR3: CASSSFYSVDTQYF. CDR3 in DNA: TGCGCCAGCAGCTCCTTTTACTCGGTGGATACGCAGTATTTT. Drawing the rest from reference TRBV5-1 and TRBJ2-3, the complete variable domain is KAGVTQTPRYLIKTRGQQVTLSCSPISGHRSVSWYQQTPGQGLQFLFEYFSETQRNKGNFPGRFSGRQFSNSRSEMNVSTLELGDSALYLCASSSFYSVDTQYFGPGTRLTVL.

A few counts support this clonotype. It may be a read error: a sequence one base away is much more abundant. The rearrangement joins TRBV10-3 to TRBJ1-1, with D tentatively TRBD1 (5 bases). The CDR3 runs to 12 residues. CDR1 is ENHRY and CDR2 is SYGVKD in the germline V gene. The CDR3 loop is CANGPGHTEALF. CDR3 nucleotide sequence: TGTGCCAACGGTCCGGGGCACACTGAAGCTCTCTTT.

This clonotype was recorded once. The CDR3 protein is CSASSLGQGRNTEAFF. As DNA, the CDR3 is TGCAGTGCCAGCAGTTTAGGACAGGGACGGAACACTGAAGCTTTCTTT. The rearrangement uses TRBV20-1 and TRBJ1-1, with TRBD1 matching 8 bases. Germline assignment: CDR1 DFQATT and CDR2 SNEGSKA (reference sequence). CDR3 length equals 16 residues. Trimming at V came to 6 bases and at J to 1 base, leaving 13 bases not matched to a gene.

This clonotype was counted many times. The chain employs TRBV5-5 and TRBJ2-7; no reliable D call. V was cut by 0 bases and J by 0 bases, with 10 bases left in between. Germline V gene data show CDR1 as SGHKS and CDR2 as YYEKEE (reference sequence). CDR3 length: 15 amino acids. CDR3 in DNA: TGTGCCAGCAGCTTGGAGGCAGGTAGCTCCTACGAGCAGTACTTC. Encoded protein: CASSLEAGSSYEQYF.

This clonotype has ten or more counts. The chain couples TRBV4-1 to TRBJ1-1; 7 bases agree with TRBD1. V lost 8 bases to trimming and J lost 0 bases; unmatched junction nucleotides: 3. Germline-derived CDR1 and CDR2 are MGHRA and YSYEKL. There are 13 residues in the CDR3. CDR3 region: CASHRGLNTEAFF. The CDR3 nucleotides are TGCGCCAGCCACAGGGGATTGAACACTGAAGCTTTCTTT.

Points on this clonotype: Being one base from a much bigger clone, this may be a read error. This chain uses TRBV6-1 with TRBJ2-7; D unresolved. With 0 bases removed from V and 4 bases from J, the gap between germline ends came to 13 bases. The CDR3 covers 15 residues. In germline, CDR1 is MNHNS, CDR2 SASEGT. The chain's CDR3 is CASSEARSRTYEQYF. CDR3 nucleotide sequence: TGTGCCAGCAGTGAAGCGCGGTCGAGAACTTACGAGCAGTACTTC.

This clonotype has at least ten counts. This chain uses TRBV20-1 with TRBJ2-7; TRBD2 agrees at 7 bases. The CDR3 contains 14 residues. The V gene's germline CDR1 is DFQATT and CDR2 SNEGSKA (reference sequence). The ends lost 1 base at V and 7 bases at J; junction bases unmatched: 10. The CDR3 bases are TGCAGTGCTAGAGCCACTAGCGTCCTAGGGGAGCAGTACTTC. Its translation: CSARATSVLGEQYF.

In its sample, this clonotype was seen many times. The chain joins TRBV19 to TRBJ2-3, with TRBD2 matching over 7 bases. V gave up 1 base and J gave up 4 bases; unmatched junction bases: 5. The CDR3 is 15 amino acids. In germline, CDR1 is LNHDA, CDR2 SQIVND (reference sequence). Written as DNA, the CDR3 is TGTGCCAGTAGTATAGTGGCGGGAGCATCAGATACGCAGTATTTT. It specifies CASSIVAGASDTQYF.

This clonotype was counted a single time. J is TRBJ2-5 and V is TRBV10-3, with TRBD1 matching 8 bases. TRBJ2-7 matches the DNA end more closely, so the J call is doubtful. The CDR3 is 13 amino acids. Germline V lookup: CDR1 ENHRY, CDR2 SYGVKD. The CDR3 sequence is CAARGPHAYEQYF. The CDR3 DNA sequence: TGTGCCGCCAGGGGGCCCCACGCCTACGAGCAGTACTTC.

The CDR3 sequence: CASRPSQTAPLHF. The CDR3, as DNA: TGTGCCAGTAGACCTTCACAAACTGCACCCCTCCACTTT. V gene TRBV19 combines with J gene TRBJ1-6, with D hard to call. The CDR3 runs to 13 residues. V was cut by 6 bases and J by 11 bases, with 14 bases left in between. CDR1 LNHDA and CDR2 SQIVND come from the germline V gene (reference sequence).

The chain recombines TRBV20-1 with TRBJ2-5, with 7 nucleotides matching TRBD2. Looked up from germline, CDR1 is DFQATT and CDR2 is SNEGSKA (reference sequence). This CDR3 has 16 amino acids. V was clipped by 1 base and J by 5 bases; unmatched bases: 13. CDR3 amino acids: CSARAVGGGTWETQYF. The CDR3 DNA sequence: TGCAGTGCTAGAGCGGTTGGCGGGGGAACTTGGGAGACCCAGTACTTC.

Note on this clonotype: A clone one base away is much larger, so this may be a read error. This chain joins TRBV5-4 and TRBJ1-1; 8 nucleotides agree with TRBD1. Germline-derived CDR1 and CDR2 are SGHNT and YYREEE (reference sequence). The CDR3 has 15 residues. J gave up 3 bases and V 3 bases, and 7 bases lay outside the gene matches. In DNA, the CDR3 is TGTGCCAGCAGCTCCAACAGGGGGGCGGACACTGAAGCTTTCTTT. The encoded protein is CASSSNRGADTEAFF. The variable domain in full, with the rest retrieved from reference TRBV5-4 and TRBJ1-1, is ETGVTQSPTHLIKTRGQQVTLRCSSQSGHNTVSWYQQALGQGPQFIFQYYREEENGRGNFPPRFSGLQFPNYSSELNVNALELDDSALYLCASSSNRGADTEAFFGQGTRLTVV.

The J gene is TRBJ2-5, the V gene TRBV18, with a tentative D call TRBD2 (6 bases). The CDR3 has 15 residues. Trimming shortened V by 2 bases and J by 2 bases, and 12 bases separated the two germline ends. In germline, CDR1 is KGHSH, CDR2 LQKENI. The CDR3 reads CASSPGGTGQETQYF. CDR3 coding DNA: TGTGCCAGCTCACCAGGCGGGACCGGACAAGAGACCCAGTACTTC.

Note on this clonotype: A much larger clone lies one base from this, so it may be a read error. The V call is TRBV6-5, the J call TRBJ2-1; D not certain. V dropped 4 bases and J dropped 9 bases, with 4 bases sitting between them. This CDR3 is built from 10 residues. Germline V lookup: CDR1 MNHEY, CDR2 SVGAGI. The CDR3 DNA sequence: TGTGCCAGCAGTTCCAGTGAGCAGTTCTTC. The encoded protein is CASSSSEQFF.

This clonotype appeared many times. The chain employs TRBV12-3 or TRBV12-4 and TRBJ1-2; unclear D gene. V lost 1 base, J lost 0 bases, and 3 bases lay in between. The CDR3 is 13 amino acids. CDR3 sequence reads: CASSLGANYGYTF. DNA of the CDR3: TGTGCCAGCAGTTTAGGGGCTAACTATGGCTACACCTTC.

In this sample, this clonotype turned up a few times. The gene calls are TRBV28 and TRBJ1-5; D gene unclear. Germline CDR1 MDHEN, CDR2 SYDVKM. This CDR3 spans 14 amino acids. Deletions cut 11 bases from V and 2 bases from J, with 16 bases between. CDR3 sequence reads: CAAAGQRGNQPQHF. CDR3 bases: TGTGCCGCAGCTGGGCAGAGAGGCAATCAGCCCCAGCATTTT.

The gene calls are TRBV19 and TRBJ2-7, with D hard to call. Germline lookup yields CDR1 LNHDA and CDR2 SQIVND (reference sequence). V was trimmed by 9 bases and J by 6 bases, leaving 21 bases between them. The CDR3 loop spans 14 amino acids. The CDR3 sequence: CASSLGRNTGEQYF. CDR3 bases: TGTGCCAGCAGCTTAGGCAGGAATACGGGCGAGCAGTACTTC.

On this clonotype: A much larger clone lies a single base off, so this may be a read error. V gene TRBV10-3 combines with J gene TRBJ1-2; the D gene is possibly TRBD1 (6 bases). Trimming removed 5 bases from V and 4 bases from J, with 14 bases in between. Germline V gene data show CDR1 as ENHRY and CDR2 as SYGVKD. The CDR3 covers 14 residues. CDR3 sequence (DNA): TGTGCCATCAGTTATGGGGGCTTCATCTATGGCTACACCTTC. Translation gives CAISYGGFIYGYTF.